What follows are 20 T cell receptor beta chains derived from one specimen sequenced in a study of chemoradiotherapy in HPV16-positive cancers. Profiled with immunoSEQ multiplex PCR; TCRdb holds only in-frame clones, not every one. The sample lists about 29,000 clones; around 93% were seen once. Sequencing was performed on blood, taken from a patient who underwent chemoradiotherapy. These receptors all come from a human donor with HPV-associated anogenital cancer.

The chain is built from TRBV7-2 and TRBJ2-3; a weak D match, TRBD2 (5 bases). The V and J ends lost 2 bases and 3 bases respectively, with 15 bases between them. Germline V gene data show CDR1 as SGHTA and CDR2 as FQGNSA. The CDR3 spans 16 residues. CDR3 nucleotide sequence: TGTGCCAGCAGCTTACGATGGGGTCCGGGGACAGATACGCAGTATTTT. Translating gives CASSLRWGPGTDTQYF.

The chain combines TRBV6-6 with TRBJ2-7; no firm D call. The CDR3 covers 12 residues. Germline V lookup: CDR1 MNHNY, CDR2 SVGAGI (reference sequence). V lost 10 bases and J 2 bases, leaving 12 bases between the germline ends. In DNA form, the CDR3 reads TGTGCCAAACTAAGGGCCGCCTACGAGCAGTACTTC. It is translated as CAKLRAAYEQYF.

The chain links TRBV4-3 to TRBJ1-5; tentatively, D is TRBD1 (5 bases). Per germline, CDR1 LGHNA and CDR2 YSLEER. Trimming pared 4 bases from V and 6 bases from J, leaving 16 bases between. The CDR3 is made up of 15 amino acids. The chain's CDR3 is CASSPSVGASQPQHF. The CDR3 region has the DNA TGCGCCAGCAGCCCAAGTGTAGGGGCTTCTCAGCCCCAGCATTTT.

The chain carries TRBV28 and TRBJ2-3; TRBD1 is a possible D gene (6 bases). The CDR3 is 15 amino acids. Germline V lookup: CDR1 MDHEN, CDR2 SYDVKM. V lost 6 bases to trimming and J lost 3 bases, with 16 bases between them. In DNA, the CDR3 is TGTGCCAGCAGCCCGCCCGACAGGTTAACAGATACGCAGTATTTT. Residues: CASSPPDRLTDTQYF. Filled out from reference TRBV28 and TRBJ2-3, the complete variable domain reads DVKVTQSSRYLVKRTGEKVFLECVQDMDHENMFWYRQDPGLGLRLIYFSYDVKMKEKGDIPEGYSVSREKKERFSLILESASTNQTSMYLCASSPPDRLTDTQYFGPGTRLTVL.

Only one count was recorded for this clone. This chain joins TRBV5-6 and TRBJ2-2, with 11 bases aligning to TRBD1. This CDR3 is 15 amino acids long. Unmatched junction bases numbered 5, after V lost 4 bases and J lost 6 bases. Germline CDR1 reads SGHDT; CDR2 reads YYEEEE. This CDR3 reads CASSLGQGVAGELFF. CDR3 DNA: TGTGCCAGCAGCCTGGGACAGGGGGTGGCCGGGGAGCTGTTTTTT.

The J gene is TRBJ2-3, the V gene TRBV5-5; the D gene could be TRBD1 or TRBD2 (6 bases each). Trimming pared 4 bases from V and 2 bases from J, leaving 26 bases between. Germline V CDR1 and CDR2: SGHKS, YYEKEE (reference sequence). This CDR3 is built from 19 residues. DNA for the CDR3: TGTGCCAGCAGCCCTCTATTGGTGGACAGCGGGTTACTCACAGATACGCAGTATTTT. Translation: CASSPLLVDSGLLTDTQYF. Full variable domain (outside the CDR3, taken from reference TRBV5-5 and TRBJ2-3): DAGVTQSPTHLIKTRGQQVTLRCSPISGHKSVSWYQQVLGQGPQFIFQYYEKEERGRGNFPDRFSARQFPNYSSELNVNALLLGDSALYLCASSPLLVDSGLLTDTQYFGPGTRLTVL.

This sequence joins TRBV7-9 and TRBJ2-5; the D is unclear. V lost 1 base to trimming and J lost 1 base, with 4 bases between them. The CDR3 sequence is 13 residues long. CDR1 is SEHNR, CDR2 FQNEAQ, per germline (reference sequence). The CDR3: CASSLVIQETQYF. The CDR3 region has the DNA TGTGCCAGCAGCTTAGTTATCCAAGAGACCCAGTACTTC.

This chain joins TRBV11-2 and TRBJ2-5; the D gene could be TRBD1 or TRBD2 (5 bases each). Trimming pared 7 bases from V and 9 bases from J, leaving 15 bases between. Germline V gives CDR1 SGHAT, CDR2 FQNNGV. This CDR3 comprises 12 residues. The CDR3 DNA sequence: TGTGCCAGCACCCCGACATGGGGGTCCCAGTACTTC. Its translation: CASTPTWGSQYF. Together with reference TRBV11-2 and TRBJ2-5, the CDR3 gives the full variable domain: EAGVAQSPRYKIIEKRQSVAFWCNPISGHATLYWYQQILGQGPKLLIQFQNNGVVDDSQLPKDRFSAERLKGVDSTLKIQPAKLEDSAVYLCASTPTWGSQYFGPGTRLLVL.

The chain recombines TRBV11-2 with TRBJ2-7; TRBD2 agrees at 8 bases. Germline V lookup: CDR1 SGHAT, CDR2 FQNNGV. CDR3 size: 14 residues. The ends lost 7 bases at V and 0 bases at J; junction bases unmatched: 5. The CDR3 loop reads CASTFSGDSYEQYF. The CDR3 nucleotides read TGTGCCAGCACCTTTAGCGGGGACTCCTACGAGCAGTACTTC.

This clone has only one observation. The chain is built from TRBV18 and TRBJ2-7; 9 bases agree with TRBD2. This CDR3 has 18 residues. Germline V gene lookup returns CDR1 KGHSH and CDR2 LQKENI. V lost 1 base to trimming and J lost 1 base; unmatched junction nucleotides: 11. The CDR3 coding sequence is TGTGCCAGCTCACCACGGAGACTAGCGGAGACTTTTTCCTACGAGCAGTACTTC. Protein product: CASSPRRLAETFSYEQYF.

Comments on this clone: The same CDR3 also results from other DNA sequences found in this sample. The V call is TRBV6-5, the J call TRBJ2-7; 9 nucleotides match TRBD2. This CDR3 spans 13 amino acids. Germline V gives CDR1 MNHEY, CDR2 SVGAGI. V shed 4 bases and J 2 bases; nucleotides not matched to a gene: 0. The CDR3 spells CASSLAGAYEQYF. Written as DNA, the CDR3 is TGTGCCAGCAGTTTAGCGGGGGCCTACGAGCAGTACTTC.

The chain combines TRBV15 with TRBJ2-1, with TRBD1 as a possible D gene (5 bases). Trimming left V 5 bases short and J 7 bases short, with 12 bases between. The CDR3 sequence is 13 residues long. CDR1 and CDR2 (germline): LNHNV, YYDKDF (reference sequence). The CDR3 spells CATSSRRGNEQFF. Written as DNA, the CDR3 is TGTGCCACCAGCTCCCGAAGGGGTAATGAGCAGTTCTTC.

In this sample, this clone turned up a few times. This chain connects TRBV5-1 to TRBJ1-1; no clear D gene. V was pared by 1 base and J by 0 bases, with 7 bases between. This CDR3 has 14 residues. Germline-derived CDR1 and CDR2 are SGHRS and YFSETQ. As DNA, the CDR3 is TGCGCCAGCAGCTTGCAGACCATGAACACTGAAGCTTTCTTT. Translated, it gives CASSLQTMNTEAFF.

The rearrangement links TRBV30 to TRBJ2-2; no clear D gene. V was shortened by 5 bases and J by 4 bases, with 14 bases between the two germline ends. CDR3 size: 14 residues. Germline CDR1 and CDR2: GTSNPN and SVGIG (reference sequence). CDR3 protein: CAWGREVPTGELFF. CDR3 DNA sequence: TGTGCCTGGGGACGCGAGGTGCCCACCGGGGAGCTGTTTTTT.

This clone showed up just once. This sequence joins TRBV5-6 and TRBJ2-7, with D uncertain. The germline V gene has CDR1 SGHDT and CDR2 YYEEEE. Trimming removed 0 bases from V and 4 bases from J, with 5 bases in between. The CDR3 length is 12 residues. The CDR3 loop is CASSLGQYEQYF. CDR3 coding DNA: TGTGCCAGCAGCTTGGGCCAATACGAGCAGTACTTC. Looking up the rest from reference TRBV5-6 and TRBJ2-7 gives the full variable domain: DAGVTQSPTHLIKTRGQQVTLRCSPKSGHDTVSWYQQALGQGPQFIFQYYEEEERQRGNFPDRFSGHQFPNYSSELNVNALLLGDSALYLCASSLGQYEQYFGPGTRLTVT.

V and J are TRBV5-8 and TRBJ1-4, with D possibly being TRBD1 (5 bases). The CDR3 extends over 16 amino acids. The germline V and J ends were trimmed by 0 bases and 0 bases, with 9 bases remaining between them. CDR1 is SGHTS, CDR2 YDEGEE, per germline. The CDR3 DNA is TGTGCCAGCAGCTTGGGTACAGGAGCAACTAATGAAAAACTGTTTTTT. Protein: CASSLGTGATNEKLFF. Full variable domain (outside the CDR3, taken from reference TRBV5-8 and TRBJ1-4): EAGVTQSPTHLIKTRGQQATLRCSPISGHTSVYWYQQALGLGLQFLLWYDEGEERNRGNFPPRFSGRQFPNYSSELNVNALELEDSALYLCASSLGTGATNEKLFFGSGTQLSVL.

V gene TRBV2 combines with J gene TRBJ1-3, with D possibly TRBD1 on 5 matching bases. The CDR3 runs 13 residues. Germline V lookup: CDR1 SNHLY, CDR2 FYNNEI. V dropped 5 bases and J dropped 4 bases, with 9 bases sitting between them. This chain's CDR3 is CASSRQGGNTIYF. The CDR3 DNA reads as TGTGCCAGCAGTCGGCAGGGAGGAAACACCATATATTTT.

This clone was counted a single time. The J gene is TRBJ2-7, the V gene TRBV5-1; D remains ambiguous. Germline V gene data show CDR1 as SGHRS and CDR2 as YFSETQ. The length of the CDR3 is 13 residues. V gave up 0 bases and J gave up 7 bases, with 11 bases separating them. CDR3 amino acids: CASSLGPAREQYF. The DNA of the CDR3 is TGCGCCAGCAGCTTGGGACCGGCGCGGGAGCAGTACTTC.

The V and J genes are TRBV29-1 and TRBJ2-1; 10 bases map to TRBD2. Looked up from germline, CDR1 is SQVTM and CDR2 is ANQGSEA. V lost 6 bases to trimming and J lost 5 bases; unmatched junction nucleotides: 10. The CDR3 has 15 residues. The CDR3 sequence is CSVPRIAGGHNEQFF. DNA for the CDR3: TGCAGCGTGCCCCGAATAGCGGGGGGTCACAATGAGCAGTTCTTC.

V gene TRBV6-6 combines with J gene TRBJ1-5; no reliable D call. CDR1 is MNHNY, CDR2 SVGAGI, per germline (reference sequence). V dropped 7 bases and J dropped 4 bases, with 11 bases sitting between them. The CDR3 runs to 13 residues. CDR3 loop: CASTRMFNQPQHF. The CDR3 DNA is TGTGCCAGCACCAGGATGTTTAATCAGCCCCAGCATTTT.